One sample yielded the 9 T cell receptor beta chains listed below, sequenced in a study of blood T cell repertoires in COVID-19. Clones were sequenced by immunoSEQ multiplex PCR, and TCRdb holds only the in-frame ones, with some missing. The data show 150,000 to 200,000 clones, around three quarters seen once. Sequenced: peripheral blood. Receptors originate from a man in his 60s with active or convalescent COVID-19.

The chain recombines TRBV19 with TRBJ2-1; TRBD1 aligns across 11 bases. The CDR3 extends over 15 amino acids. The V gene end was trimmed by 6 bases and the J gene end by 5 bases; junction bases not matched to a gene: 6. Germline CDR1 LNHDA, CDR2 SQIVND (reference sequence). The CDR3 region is CASRQPGQGDNEQFF. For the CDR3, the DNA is TGTGCCAGTAGACAACCGGGACAGGGGGACAATGAGCAGTTCTTC. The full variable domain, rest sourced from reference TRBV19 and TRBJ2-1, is DGGITQSPKYLFRKEGQNVTLSCEQNLNHDAMYWYRQDPGQGLRLIYYSQIVNDFQKGDIAEGYSVSREKKESFPLTVTSAQKNPTAFYLCASRQPGQGDNEQFFGPGTRLTVL.

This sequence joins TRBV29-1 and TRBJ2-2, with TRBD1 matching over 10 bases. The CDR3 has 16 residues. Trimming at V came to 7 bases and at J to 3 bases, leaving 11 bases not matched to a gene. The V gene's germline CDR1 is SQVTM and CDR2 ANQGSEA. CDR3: CSAVIRDRGYTGELFF. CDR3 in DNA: TGCAGCGCCGTAATCCGGGACAGGGGTTACACCGGGGAGCTGTTTTTT.

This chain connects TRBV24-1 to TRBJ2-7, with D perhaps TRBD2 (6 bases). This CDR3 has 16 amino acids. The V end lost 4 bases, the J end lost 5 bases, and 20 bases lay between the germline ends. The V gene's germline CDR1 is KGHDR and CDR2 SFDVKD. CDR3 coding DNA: TGTGCCACCAGTGACCGCGGGACCCCGGGAGACGACGAGCAGTACTTC. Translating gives CATSDRGTPGDDEQYF.

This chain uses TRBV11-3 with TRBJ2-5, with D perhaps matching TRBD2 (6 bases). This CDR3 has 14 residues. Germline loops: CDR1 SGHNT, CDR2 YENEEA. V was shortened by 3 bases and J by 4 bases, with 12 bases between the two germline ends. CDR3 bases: TGTGCCAGCAGCTTGGGGGGAGATAGAGAGACCCAGTACTTC. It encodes CASSLGGDRETQYF.

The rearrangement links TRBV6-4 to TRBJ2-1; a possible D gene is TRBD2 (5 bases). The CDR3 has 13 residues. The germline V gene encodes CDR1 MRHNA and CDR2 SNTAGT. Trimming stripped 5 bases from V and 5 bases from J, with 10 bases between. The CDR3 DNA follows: TGTGCCAGCAGTCTTGGGAGAGACAATGAGCAGTTCTTC. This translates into CASSLGRDNEQFF.

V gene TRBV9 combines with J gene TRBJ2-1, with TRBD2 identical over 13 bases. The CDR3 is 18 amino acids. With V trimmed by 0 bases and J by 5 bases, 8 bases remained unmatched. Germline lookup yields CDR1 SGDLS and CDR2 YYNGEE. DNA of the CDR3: TGTGCCAGCAGCGTAGAGCGTACGGGACTAGCGGGAAACAATGAGCAGTTCTTC. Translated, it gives CASSVERTGLAGNNEQFF.

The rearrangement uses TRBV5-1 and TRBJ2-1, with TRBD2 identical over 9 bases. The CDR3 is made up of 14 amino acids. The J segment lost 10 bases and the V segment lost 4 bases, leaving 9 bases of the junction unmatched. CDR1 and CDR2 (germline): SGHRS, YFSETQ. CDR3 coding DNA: TGCGCCAGCAGCCGAGCGGGAGGCGCCGACGAGCAGTTCTTC. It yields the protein CASSRAGGADEQFF.

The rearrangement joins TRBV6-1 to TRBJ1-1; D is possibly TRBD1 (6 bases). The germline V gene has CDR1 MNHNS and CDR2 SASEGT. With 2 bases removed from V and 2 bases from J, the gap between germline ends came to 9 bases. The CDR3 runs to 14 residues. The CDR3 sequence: CASSEQGRNTEAFF. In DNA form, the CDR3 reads TGTGCCAGCAGTGAACAGGGGCGTAACACTGAAGCTTTCTTT.

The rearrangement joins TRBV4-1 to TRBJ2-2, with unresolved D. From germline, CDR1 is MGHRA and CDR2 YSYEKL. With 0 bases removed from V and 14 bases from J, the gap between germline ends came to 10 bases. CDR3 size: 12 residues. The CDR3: CASSQDEVVLFF. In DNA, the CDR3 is TGCGCCAGCAGCCAAGACGAGGTGGTTCTGTTTTTT.